This T cell receptor (beta chain) originates from a study of cytomegalovirus exposure and HLA in healthy donors. PCR was performed using 60 Vbeta and 13 Jbeta primers. Profiled with immunoSEQ multiplex PCR; TCRdb holds only in-frame clones, not every one. The sample lists more than 85,000 clones; roughly 80% were seen once. Looked up from germline, CDR1 is SEHNR and CDR2 is FQNEAQ (reference sequence). This CDR3 contains 13 residues. Trimming shortened V by 3 bases and J by 5 bases, and 11 bases separated the two germline ends. This TCR was recovered from a woman under 40 in good health and CMV-seronegative. Sequencing was done on a sample of PBMCs. The V call is TRBV7-9, the J call TRBJ2-7; D is perhaps TRBD2 (5 bases). This CDR3 reads CASSLEVGNEQYF. CDR3 DNA sequence: TGTGCCAGCAGCTTGGAGGTCGGGAACGAGCAGTACTTC.